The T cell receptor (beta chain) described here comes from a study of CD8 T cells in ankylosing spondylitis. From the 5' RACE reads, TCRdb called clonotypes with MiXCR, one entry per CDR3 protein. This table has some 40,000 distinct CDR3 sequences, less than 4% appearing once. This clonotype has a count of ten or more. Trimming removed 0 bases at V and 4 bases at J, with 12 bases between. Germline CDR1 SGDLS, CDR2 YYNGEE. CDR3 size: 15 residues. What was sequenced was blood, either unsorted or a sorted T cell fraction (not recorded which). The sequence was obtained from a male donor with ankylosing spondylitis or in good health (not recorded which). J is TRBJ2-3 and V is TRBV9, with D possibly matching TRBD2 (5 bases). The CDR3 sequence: CASSVGGSHPDTQYF. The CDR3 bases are TGTGCCAGCAGCGTAGGAGGGAGCCATCCAGATACGCAGTATTTT.